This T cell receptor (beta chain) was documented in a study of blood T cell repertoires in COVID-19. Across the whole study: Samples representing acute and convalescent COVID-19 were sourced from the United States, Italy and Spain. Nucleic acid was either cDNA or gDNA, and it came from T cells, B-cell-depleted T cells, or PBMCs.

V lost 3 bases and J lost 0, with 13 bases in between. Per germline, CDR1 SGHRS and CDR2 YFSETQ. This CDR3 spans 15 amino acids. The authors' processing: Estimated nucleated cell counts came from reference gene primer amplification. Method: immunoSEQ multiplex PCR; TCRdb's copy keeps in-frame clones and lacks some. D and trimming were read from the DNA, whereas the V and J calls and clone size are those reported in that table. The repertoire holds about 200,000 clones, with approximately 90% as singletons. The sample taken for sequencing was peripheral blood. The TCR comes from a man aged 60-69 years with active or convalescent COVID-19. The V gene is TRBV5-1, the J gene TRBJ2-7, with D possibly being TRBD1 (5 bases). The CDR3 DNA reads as TGCGCCAGCAGCTCCGCCCCGACAGCCTCCTACGAGCAGTACTTC. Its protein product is CASSSAPTASYEQYF.